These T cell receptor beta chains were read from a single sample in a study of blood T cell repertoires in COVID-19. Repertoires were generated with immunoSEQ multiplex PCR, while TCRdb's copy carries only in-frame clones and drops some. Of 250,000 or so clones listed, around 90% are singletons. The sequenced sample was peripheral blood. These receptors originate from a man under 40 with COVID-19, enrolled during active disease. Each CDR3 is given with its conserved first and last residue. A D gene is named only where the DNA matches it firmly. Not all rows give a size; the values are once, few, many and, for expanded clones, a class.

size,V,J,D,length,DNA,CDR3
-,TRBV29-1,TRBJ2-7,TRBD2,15,TGCAGCGTTTACACTAGCGGGGGGGATTTCTACGAGCAGTACTTC,CSVYTSGGDFYEQYF
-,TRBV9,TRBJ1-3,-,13,TGTGCCAGCAGCGTAGAGGATCAGGACACCATATATTTT,CASSVEDQDTIYF
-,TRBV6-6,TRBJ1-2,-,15,TGTGCCAGCAGTTACAGTTCAGGGGTTGACTATGGCTACACCTTC,CASSYSSGVDYGYTF
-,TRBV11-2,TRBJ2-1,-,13,TGTGCCAGCAGCTTACACAACCACAATGAGCAGTTCTTC,CASSLHNHNEQFF
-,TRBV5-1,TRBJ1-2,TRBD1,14,TGCGCCAGCAGCTTGGGACAGGGGTCCGCTGGCTACACCTTC,CASSLGQGSAGYTF
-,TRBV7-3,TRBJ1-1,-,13,TGTGCCAGCAGCACCGACAAGAACACTGAAGCTTTCTTT,CASSTDKNTEAFF
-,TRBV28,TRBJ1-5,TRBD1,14,TGTGCCAGCAGTTCAGGACAGGGGAAACAGCCCCAGCATTTT,CASSSGQGKQPQHF
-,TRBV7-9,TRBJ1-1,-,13,TGTGCCAGCAGCTTCATAGTGAACACTGAAGCTTTCTTT,CASSFIVNTEAFF
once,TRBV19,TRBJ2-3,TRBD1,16,TGTGCCAGTAGTAGATCGACAGGGGGCGGCACAGATACGCAGTATTTT,CASSRSTGGGTDTQYF
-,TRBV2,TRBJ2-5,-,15,TGTGCCAGCGGGGAACAGGGTACCGACGGGGAGACCCAGTACTTC,CASGEQGTDGETQYF
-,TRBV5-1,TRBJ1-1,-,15,TGCGCCAGCAGCTTGGAAGAGGCCAGGAACACTGAAGCTTTCTTT,CASSLEEARNTEAFF
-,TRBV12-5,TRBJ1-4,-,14,TGTGCTAGTGGTTTGTTGGGGGCTTACGAAAAACTGTTTTTT,CASGLLGAYEKLFF
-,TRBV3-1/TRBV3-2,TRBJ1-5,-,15,TGTGCCAGCAGCCGGGCGTCGGGGAGCAATCAGCCCCAGCATTTT,CASSRASGSNQPQHF
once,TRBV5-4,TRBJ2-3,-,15,TGTGCCAGCAGCTCCCCAGACAGACCCACAGATACGCAGTATTTT,CASSSPDRPTDTQYF
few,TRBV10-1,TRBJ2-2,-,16,TGCGCCAGCAGCCCCTGGACAATGTCGGACACCGGGGAGCTGTTTTTT,CASSPWTMSDTGELFF
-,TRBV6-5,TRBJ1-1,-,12,TGTGCCACCACCCCAGTGAACACTGAAGCTTTCTTT,CATTPVNTEAFF
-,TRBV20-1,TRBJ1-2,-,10,TGCAGTGCCCAGGCCGACGGCTACACCTTC,CSAQADGYTF
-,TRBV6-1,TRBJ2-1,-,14,TGTGCCAGCAGTGAAGTCAACTCCTACAATGAGCAGTTCTTC,CASSEVNSYNEQFF
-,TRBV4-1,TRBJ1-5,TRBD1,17,TGCGCCAGCAGCCATGGACAGGGCCCATATAGCAATCAGCCCCAGCATTTT,CASSHGQGPYSNQPQHF
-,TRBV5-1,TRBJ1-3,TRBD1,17,TGCGCCAGCAGCCTAGGGACAGGTGGATCAGCAGGAAACACCATATATTTT,CASSLGTGGSAGNTIYF
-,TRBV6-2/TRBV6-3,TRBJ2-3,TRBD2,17,TGTGCCAGCAGTTACGCGACACCGGGGGGTAGCACAGATACGCAGTATTTT,CASSYATPGGSTDTQYF
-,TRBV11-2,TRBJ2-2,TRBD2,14,TGTGCCAGCGGGCGCGGGGGGAACACCGGGGAGCTGTTTTTT,CASGRGGNTGELFF
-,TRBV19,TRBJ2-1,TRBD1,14,TGTGCCAGTAGTTCGGACAGGGACTACAATGAGCAGTTCTTC,CASSSDRDYNEQFF
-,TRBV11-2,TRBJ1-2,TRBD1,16,TGTGCCAGCAGCTCCCCGGGACAGAGGCTCCCCTATGGCTACACCTTC,CASSSPGQRLPYGYTF
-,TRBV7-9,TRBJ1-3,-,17,TGTGCCAGCAGCTTAGTAGCGGGCCGGAGCTCTGGAAACACCATATATTTT,CASSLVAGRSSGNTIYF
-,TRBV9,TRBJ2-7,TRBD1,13,TGTGCCAGCAGCTACAGGGGAGAGAACGAGCAGTACTTC,CASSYRGENEQYF
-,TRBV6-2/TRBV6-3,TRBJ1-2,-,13,TGTGCCAGCAGTTATCGAGGGCGGGATGGCTACACCTTC,CASSYRGRDGYTF
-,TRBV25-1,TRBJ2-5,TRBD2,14,TGTGCCAGCATGAGTAGCGGGGGTGGGGAGACCCAGTACTTC,CASMSSGGGETQYF
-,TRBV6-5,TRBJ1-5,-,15,TGTGCCAGCAGAAGAACAGGGATCAGCAATCAGCCCCAGCATTTT,CASRRTGISNQPQHF
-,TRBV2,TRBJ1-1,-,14,TGTGCCAGCAAGACCGAGGGTGCGAGCACTGAAGCTTTCTTT,CASKTEGASTEAFF
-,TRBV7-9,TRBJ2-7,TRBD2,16,TGTGCCAGCAGCTCACATAGCGGGGGCCGCTCCTACGAGCAGTACTTC,CASSSHSGGRSYEQYF
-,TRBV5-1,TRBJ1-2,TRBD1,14,TGCGCCAGCGGCAGGGACAGGGCTAACTATGGCTACACCTTC,CASGRDRANYGYTF
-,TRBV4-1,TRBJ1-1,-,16,TGCGCCAGCAGCCAAGATCATAGAGGGTTAAACACTGAAGCTTTCTTT,CASSQDHRGLNTEAFF
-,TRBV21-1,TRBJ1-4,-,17,TGTGCCAGCAGCAAAGTTTACGACTACTCGGCTAATGAAAAACTGTTTTTT,CASSKVYDYSANEKLFF
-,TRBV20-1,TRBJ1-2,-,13,TGCAGTGCTAGTCCGGGATTGATCTATGGCTACACCTTC,CSASPGLIYGYTF
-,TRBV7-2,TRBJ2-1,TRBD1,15,TGTGCCAGCAGCTTATCCCCTCAGGGGGCCAATGAGCAGTTCTTC,CASSLSPQGANEQFF
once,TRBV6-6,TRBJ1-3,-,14,TGTGCCAGCAGACCAACTGGCTCTGGAAACACCATATATTTT,CASRPTGSGNTIYF
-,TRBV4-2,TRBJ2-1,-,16,TGTGCCAGCAGCCAAGCCGGGACAAACGCGCACAATGAGCAGTTCTTC,CASSQAGTNAHNEQFF
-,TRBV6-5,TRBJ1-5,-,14,TGTGCCAGCAGTCAAACCCACAGGGACCAGCCCCAGCATTTT,CASSQTHRDQPQHF
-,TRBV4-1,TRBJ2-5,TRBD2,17,TGCGCCAGCAGCCATTGGGGAGCGGGGGGTTTACAAGAGACCCAGTACTTC,CASSHWGAGGLQETQYF